The sequence of this TCR beta chain was determined in a study of blood T cell repertoires in COVID-19. Study details: The United States, Italy and Spain provided the acute and convalescent COVID-19 samples. T cells, B-cell-depleted T cells, or PBMCs supplied cDNA or gDNA.

How the authors handled the data: Amplification from reference gene primers served as the basis for estimated nucleated cell counts. TCRdb keeps only in-frame clones here, not all; method: immunoSEQ multiplex PCR. V and J calls and clone size are given by that table; D and trimming were obtained from the DNA. The sample shows tens of thousands of clones, 90% to 95% of them seen only once. Per the germline V gene, CDR1 is MNHEY and CDR2 is SVGEGT. V shed 2 bases, J shed 7 bases, and the junction held 13 bases outside the gene matches. This CDR3 comprises 16 residues. This chain connects TRBV6-2 or TRBV6-3 to TRBJ2-7; 8 bases line up with TRBD2. This clonotype originated in a human donor with active COVID-19. The donor label of this sample is uncertain. Sequenced input: peripheral blood. DNA of the CDR3: TGTGCCAGCAGTTACCGTCCAGCGGGAGACCCTCCGGAGCAGTACTTC. It is translated as CASSYRPAGDPPEQYF.